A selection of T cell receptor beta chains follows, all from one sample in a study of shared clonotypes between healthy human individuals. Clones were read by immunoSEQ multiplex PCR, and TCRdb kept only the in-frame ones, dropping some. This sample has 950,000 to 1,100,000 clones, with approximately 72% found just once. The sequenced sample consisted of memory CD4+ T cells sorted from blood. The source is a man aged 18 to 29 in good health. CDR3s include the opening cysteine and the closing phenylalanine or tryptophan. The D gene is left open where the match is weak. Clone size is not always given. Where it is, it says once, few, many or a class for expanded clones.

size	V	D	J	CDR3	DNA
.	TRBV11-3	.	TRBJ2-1	CASSSGDRRSNEQFF	TGTGCCAGCAGCTCGGGGGACAGAAGAAGCAATGAGCAGTTCTTC
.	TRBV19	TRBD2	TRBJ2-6	CASSTPAGVSGANVLTF	TGTGCCAGTAGTACTCCCGCGGGGGTCTCTGGGGCCAACGTCCTGACTTTC
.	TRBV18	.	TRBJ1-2	CASSPPVSANYGYTF	TGTGCCAGCTCACCACCGGTCTCAGCCAACTATGGCTACACCTTC
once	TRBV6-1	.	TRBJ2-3	CASSETVYRVPDTQYF	TGTGCCAGCAGTGAAACGGTTTACAGGGTTCCAGATACGCAGTATTTT
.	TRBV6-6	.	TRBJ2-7	CASSYFRGGLGEQYF	TGTGCCAGCAGTTACTTTCGGGGAGGTCTTGGGGAGCAGTACTTC
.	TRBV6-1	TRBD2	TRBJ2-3	CASSRAGGSDTQYF	TGTGCCAGCAGTAGAGCGGGGGGGTCAGATACGCAGTATTTT
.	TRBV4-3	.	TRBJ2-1	CASSQGHRDFSYNEQFF	TGCGCCAGCAGCCAAGGACACCGGGACTTCTCCTACAATGAGCAGTTCTTC
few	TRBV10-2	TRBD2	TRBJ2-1	CASSARTSGGNEQFF	TGCGCCAGCAGTGCCCGGACTAGCGGGGGCAATGAGCAGTTCTTC
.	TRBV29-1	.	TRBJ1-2	CSVVLQVPYGYTF	TGCAGCGTTGTGCTACAGGTTCCCTATGGCTACACCTTC
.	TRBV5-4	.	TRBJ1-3	CASSLTGAQGNTIYF	TGTGCCAGCAGCTTGACGGGGGCGCAGGGAAACACCATATATTTT
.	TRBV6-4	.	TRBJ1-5	CASRGSPLGNQPQHF	TGTGCCAGCAGGGGCAGTCCTTTGGGCAATCAGCCCCAGCATTTT
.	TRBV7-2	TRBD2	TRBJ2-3	CASSLAGSGLTDTQYF	TGTGCCAGCAGCTTAGCTGGTAGCGGGCTCACAGATACGCAGTATTTT
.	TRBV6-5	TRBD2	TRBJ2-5	CASTQAGGGQETQYF	TGTGCCAGCACCCAGGCGGGGGGGGGACAAGAGACCCAGTACTTC
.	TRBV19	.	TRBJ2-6	CASSNWGSGANVLTF	TGTGCCAGTAGCAATTGGGGCTCTGGGGCCAACGTCCTGACTTTC
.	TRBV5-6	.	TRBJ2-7	CASSFSGTAGYEQYF	TGTGCCAGCAGCTTCTCCGGGACTGCGGGCTACGAGCAGTACTTC
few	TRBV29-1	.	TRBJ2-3	CSVVAGLMAPTTTDTQYF	TGCAGCGTTGTTGCTGGGTTAATGGCTCCTACAACGACAGATACGCAGTATTTT
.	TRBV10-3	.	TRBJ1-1	CAISEGAGFTEAFF	TGTGCCATCAGTGAAGGGGCCGGGTTTACTGAAGCTTTCTTT
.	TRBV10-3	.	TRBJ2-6	CAISDAGANVLTF	TGTGCCATCAGTGATGCCGGGGCCAACGTCCTGACTTTC
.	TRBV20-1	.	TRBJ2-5	CSAYAKETQYF	TGCAGTGCTTACGCTAAAGAGACCCAGTACTTC
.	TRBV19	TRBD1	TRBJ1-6	CASSATGVNSPLHF	TGTGCCAGTAGTGCGACAGGGGTTAATTCACCCCTCCACTTT
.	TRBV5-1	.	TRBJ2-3	CASSRTSPRTDTQYF	TGCGCCAGCAGCCGGACCTCCCCCCGGACAGATACGCAGTATTTT
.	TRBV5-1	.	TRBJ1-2	CASSSQGTNYGYTF	TGCGCCAGCAGCTCCCAGGGCACTAACTATGGCTACACCTTC
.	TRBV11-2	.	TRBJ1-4	CASSLAVRVEEKLFF	TGTGCCAGCAGCTTAGCCGTTAGGGTTGAAGAAAAACTGTTTTTT
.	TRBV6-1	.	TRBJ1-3	CASSGTWGSGNTIYF	TGTGCCAGCAGCGGAACCTGGGGTTCCGGAAACACCATATATTTT
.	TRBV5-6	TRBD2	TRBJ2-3	CASSRTSTDTQYF	TGTGCCAGCAGCCGGACTAGTACAGATACGCAGTATTTT
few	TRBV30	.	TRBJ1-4	CAWDTGGKLFF	TGTGCCTGGGACACCGGGGGAAAACTGTTTTTT
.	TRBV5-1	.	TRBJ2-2	CASSLGGGAGELFF	TGCGCCAGCAGCTTGGGTGGCGGAGCCGGGGAGCTGTTTTTT